The 20 T cell receptor beta chains below all came from one sample that was sequenced in a study of T cells in women clearing cervical HPV infection. The method was immunoSEQ multiplex PCR; TCRdb's version includes in-frame clones alone and lacks a portion of them. Its table lists about 26,000 clones. Specimen: blood buffy coat. These receptors all stem from a woman aged 18-70 years with a cervical HPV16 infection that either progressed to CIN3+ or cleared (not recorded which).

On this clone itself: The CDR3 goes on 3 residues after the read ends, and that part is filled in from the germline J gene. The chain employs TRBV2 and TRBJ1-1; possibly TRBD1 for D (5 bases). Germline assignment: CDR1 SNHLY and CDR2 FYNNEI. This CDR3 has 10 amino acids. CDR3 sequence reads: CASSSGEAFF. The part of the CDR3 DNA that was read is TGTGCCAGCAGCTCAGGGGAA.

A note on this clone: The read is 3 residues too short to cover the CDR3 end, so that end is filled in from the germline J gene. This chain connects TRBV5-1 to TRBJ2-1; 8 bases agree with TRBD2. V dropped 0 bases and J dropped 0; count of bases not matched to a gene: 5. Germline CDR1 and CDR2: SGHRS and YFSETQ. The CDR3 has 17 amino acids. The CDR3 loop is CASSLVSGGHSYNEQFF. CDR3 DNA (partial): TGCGCCAGCAGCTTGGTAAGCGGGGGTCACTCCTACAATGAG.

Incomplete CDR3 DNA: TGCGCCAGCAGCTTGGGACAGGAAGCAAACACC. It yields the protein CASSLGQEANT. The entire CDR3 sequence reads CASSLGQEANTIYF. The chain carries TRBV5-1 and TRBJ1-3; D may be TRBD1 (6 bases). The read falls 3 residues short of the CDR3 end, and the missing part is taken from the germline J gene. V was trimmed by 0 bases and J by 6 bases, leaving 10 bases between them. The CDR3 loop spans 14 amino acids. Germline V gene data show CDR1 as SGHRS and CDR2 as YFSETQ.

As to this clone: The read falls 3 residues short of the CDR3 end, and the missing part is taken from the germline J gene. The V call is TRBV30, the J call TRBJ2-1; maybe TRBD2 (5 bases). CDR1 is GTSNPN, CDR2 SVGIG, per germline (reference sequence). Trimming took 5 bases from V and 8 from J, leaving 13 bases between them. The CDR3 length is 12 residues. The covered CDR3 bases are TGTGCCTGGTCAACGGGGTCGTATGAG. Protein product: CAWSTGSYE. The complete CDR3 reads CAWSTGSYEQFF.

As regards this clone: The CDR3 end is not reached by the read, which stops 3 residues before it; the germline J gene fills it in. This chain uses TRBV7-3 with TRBJ1-1; TRBD1 matches 10 bases. Per the germline V gene, CDR1 is SGHTA and CDR2 is FQGTGA. V lost 6 bases, J lost 5 bases, and 9 bases stayed unmatched. The CDR3 contains 15 residues. Incomplete CDR3 DNA: TGTGCCAGCAGTCAAGGGACAGGGGAGAGGACTGAA. Its translation is CASSQGTGERTE. The whole CDR3 protein is CASSQGTGERTEAFF.

Points on this clone: Read coverage stops 3 residues before the CDR3 terminus; the germline J gene supplies the remainder. V and J are TRBV7-8 and TRBJ2-4; 11 nucleotides line up with TRBD1. This CDR3 has 16 residues. The germline V gene encodes CDR1 SGHVS and CDR2 FQNEAQ. The V gene end was trimmed by 5 bases and the J gene end by 9 bases; junction bases not matched to a gene: 12. The DNA read from the CDR3 is TGTGCCAGCAGCCTAGGGACAGGGGGATTATGGAGCATT. Translated: CASSLGTGGLWSI. The CDR3, in full, reads CASSLGTGGLWSIQYF.

With regard to this clone: Read sequence stops 3 residues before the CDR3 end, and the germline J gene provides the missing end. This rearrangement joins TRBV7-9 to TRBJ2-7, with unresolved D. Trimming left V 1 base short and J 2 bases short, with 9 bases between. The CDR3 contains 14 residues. Germline values: CDR1 SEHNR, CDR2 FQNEAQ (reference sequence). CDR3 protein: CASSLVKPAYEQYF. Partial CDR3 DNA: TGTGCCAGCAGCTTAGTTAAGCCGGCCTACGAG.

Details on this clone: The read gets to within 3 residues of the CDR3 end, and the germline J gene fills in the rest. This chain links TRBV5-1 with TRBJ1-5; 9 bases align to TRBD1. This CDR3 has 18 residues. The germline CDR1 and CDR2 sequences are SGHRS and YFSETQ. The V gene end was trimmed by 0 bases and the J gene end by 3 bases; junction bases not matched to a gene: 10. The sequenced part of the CDR3 DNA is TGCGCCAGCAGCTTGGGAATCGGGACAGGGACAGACAATCAGCCC. It specifies CASSLGIGTGTDNQP. The entire CDR3 is CASSLGIGTGTDNQPQHF.

Judged by frequency, this clone is large. From the germline J gene comes the end of the CDR3, since the read stops 3 residues before it. The chain combines TRBV7-9 with TRBJ2-7, with 7 bases fitting TRBD2. The ends lost 4 bases at V and 3 bases at J; junction bases unmatched: 6. This CDR3 is built from 14 residues. In germline, CDR1 is SEHNR, CDR2 FQNEAQ (reference sequence). CDR3 DNA (partial): TGTGCCAGCAGCTCAGGACTAGGAGGCTACGAG. It encodes CASSSGLGGYE. The whole CDR3 region reads CASSSGLGGYEQYF. Together with reference TRBV7-9 and TRBJ2-7, the CDR3 gives the full variable domain: DTGVSQNPRHKITKRGQNVTFRCDPISEHNRLYWYRQTLGQGPEFLTYFQNEAQLEKSRLLSDRFSAERPKGSFSTLEIQRTEQGDSAMYLCASSSGLGGYEQYFGPGTRLTVT.

Worth noting for this clone: Read coverage stops 3 residues before the CDR3 terminus; the germline J gene supplies the remainder. The rearrangement uses TRBV18 and TRBJ1-1; 10 positions agree with TRBD1. This CDR3 region has 16 residues. J was trimmed by 4 bases and V by 3 bases; bases with no gene match: 8. CDR1 and CDR2 (germline): KGHSH, LQKENI. Here the CDR3 reads CASSPRDRGGGTEAFF. The CDR3 bases that were read are TGTGCCAGCTCACCTAGGGACAGGGGTGGGGGCACTGAA.

In regard to this clone: Sequencing ends 3 residues short of the CDR3 end; the germline J gene provides the rest. The chain has TRBV29-1 and TRBJ2-2, with D possibly TRBD1 on 6 matching bases. Trimming removed 4 bases at V and 6 bases at J, with 18 bases between. Germline loops: CDR1 SQVTM, CDR2 ANQGSEA. The CDR3 length is 15 residues. The CDR3 sequence is CSVGSRGHGSGELFF. The covered CDR3 bases are TGCAGCGTTGGTAGTAGGGGACACGGGTCCGGGGAG.

The CDR3 spells CAWSVGGAQPQHF. Partial CDR3 DNA: TGTGCCTGGAGTGTGGGGGGAGCTCAGCCC. The chain employs TRBV30 and TRBJ1-5, with D tentatively TRBD1 (5 bases). Read data end 3 residues before the CDR3 end; the end is taken from the germline J gene. CDR3 length: 13 residues. Germline CDR1 and CDR2: GTSNPN and SVGIG (reference sequence). V shed 0 bases and J shed 6 bases, with 9 bases lying between them.

As concerns this clone: The read is 3 residues too short to cover the CDR3 end, so that end is filled in from the germline J gene. The rearrangement joins TRBV2 to TRBJ2-2; TRBD1 is a possible D gene (5 bases). The V gene's germline CDR1 is SNHLY and CDR2 FYNNEI. V lost 4 bases and J lost 5, with 11 bases in between. The CDR3 runs to 14 residues. The DNA read from the CDR3 is TGTGCCAGCAGTGGGACACCGACGACCGGGGAG. It encodes CASSGTPTTGE. The CDR3, in full, reads CASSGTPTTGELFF.

Incomplete CDR3 DNA: TGTGCCAGTGGTCTAGCGGACAGCACAGATACG. Amino acid sequence: CASGLADSTDT. The complete CDR3 protein is CASGLADSTDTQYF. V gene TRBV11-2 combines with J gene TRBJ2-3; 7 bases are shared with TRBD2. The CDR3 end is not reached by the read, which stops 3 residues before it; the germline J gene fills it in. With V trimmed by 9 bases and J by 0 bases, 6 bases remained unmatched. Germline V gene data show CDR1 as SGHAT and CDR2 as FQNNGV. This CDR3 spans 14 amino acids.

With respect to this clone: The read gets to within 3 residues of the CDR3 end, and the germline J gene fills in the rest. V and J are TRBV6-2 or TRBV6-3 and TRBJ1-2; weak D call: TRBD1 (6 bases). The germline V and J ends were trimmed by 2 bases and 2 bases, with 15 bases remaining between them. The CDR3 runs 16 residues. Germline V CDR1 and CDR2: MNHEY, SVGEGT. The CDR3 reads CASSYTHTGNNYGYTF. The covered CDR3 bases are TGTGCCAGCAGTTACACCCACACAGGGAACAACTATGGC.

Comment on this clone: The read finishes 3 residues shy of the CDR3 end, and the germline J gene is used to complete it. The chain is built from TRBV20-1 and TRBJ2-7; D gene unclear. V gave up 0 bases and J gave up 3 bases, with 15 bases separating them. There are 15 residues in the CDR3. Germline V CDR1 and CDR2: DFQATT, SNEGSKA (reference sequence). CDR3 bases read: TGCAGTGCTAGAGATCGGCGTGGCGCAGGCTACGAG. This codes for CSARDRRGAGYE. The whole CDR3 protein is CSARDRRGAGYEQYF.

Details on this clone: The DNA ends 3 residues before the CDR3 does, and the rest of the CDR3 is filled in from the germline J gene. This chain connects TRBV7-7 to TRBJ2-2, with D tentatively TRBD1 (5 bases). Germline assignment: CDR1 SSHAT and CDR2 FNYEAQ (reference sequence). The CDR3 runs 14 residues. CDR3 protein: CASSLQGIGEKLFF. The covered CDR3 bases are TGTGCCAGCAGCTTGCAGGGTATAGGTGAAAAG.

On this clone itself: Read data end 3 residues before the CDR3 end; the end is taken from the germline J gene. This chain connects TRBV7-3 to TRBJ2-7; TRBD1 matches 9 bases. Germline lookup yields CDR1 SGHTA and CDR2 FQGTGA. CDR3 size: 14 residues. The ends lost 4 bases at V and 2 bases at J; junction bases unmatched: 3. The CDR3 region is CASSSDRGPYEQYF. Partial CDR3 DNA: TGTGCCAGCAGCTCGGACAGGGGACCCTACGAG.

For this clone: The CDR3 end is not reached by the read, which stops 3 residues before it; the germline J gene fills it in. V and J are TRBV7-2 and TRBJ2-7; perhaps TRBD2 as D (7 bases). The CDR3 sequence is 13 residues long. In germline, CDR1 is SGHTA, CDR2 FQGNSA. V lost 0 bases to trimming and J lost 6 bases, with 9 bases between them. CDR3 protein: CASSLAGGLEQYF. Incomplete CDR3 DNA: TGTGCCAGCAGCTTAGCGGGGGGGCTCGAG. The full variable domain, with the rest looked up from reference TRBV7-2 and TRBJ2-7, is GAGVSQSPSNKVTEKGKDVELRCDPISGHTALYWYRQSLGQGLEFLIYFQGNSAPDKSGLPSDRFSAERTGGSVSTLTIQRTQQEDSAVYLCASSLAGGLEQYFGPGTRLTVT.

The chain's CDR3 is CASSPRGQETQYF. Incomplete CDR3 DNA: TGTGCCAGCTCACCCAGAGGCCAGGAGACG. This rearrangement joins TRBV18 to TRBJ2-3; D uncertain. Coverage ceases 3 residues before the CDR3 finishes, and the germline J gene fills in the end. The CDR3 is 13 residues long. Germline CDR1 reads KGHSH; CDR2 reads LQKENI.